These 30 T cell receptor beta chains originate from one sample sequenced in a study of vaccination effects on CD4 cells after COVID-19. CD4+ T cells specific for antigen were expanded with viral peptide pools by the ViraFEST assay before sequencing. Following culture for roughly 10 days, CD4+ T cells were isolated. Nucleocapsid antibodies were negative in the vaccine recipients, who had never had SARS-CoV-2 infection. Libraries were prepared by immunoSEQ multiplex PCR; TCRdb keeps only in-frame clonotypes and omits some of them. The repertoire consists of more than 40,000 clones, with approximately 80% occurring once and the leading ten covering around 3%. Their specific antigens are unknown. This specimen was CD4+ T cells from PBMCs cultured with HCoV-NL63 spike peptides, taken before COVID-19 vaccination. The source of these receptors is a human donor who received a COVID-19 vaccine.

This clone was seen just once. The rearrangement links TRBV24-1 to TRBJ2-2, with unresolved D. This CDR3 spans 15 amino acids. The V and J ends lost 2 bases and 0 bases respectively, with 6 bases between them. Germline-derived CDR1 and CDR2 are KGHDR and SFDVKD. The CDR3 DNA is TGTGCCACCAGTGATTCGGTCACGAACACCGGGGAGCTGTTTTTT. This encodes CATSDSVTNTGELFF.

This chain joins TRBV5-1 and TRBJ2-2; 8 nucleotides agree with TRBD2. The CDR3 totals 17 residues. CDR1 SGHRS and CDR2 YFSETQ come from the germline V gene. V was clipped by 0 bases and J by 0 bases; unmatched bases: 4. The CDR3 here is CASSLGTSFANTGELFF. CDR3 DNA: TGCGCCAGCAGCTTGGGGACTAGCTTTGCGAACACCGGGGAGCTGTTTTTT.

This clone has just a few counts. DNA of the CDR3: TGTGCCATCAGTGGTCAGGCCCATAATTCACCCCTCCACTTT. The encoded protein is CAISGQAHNSPLHF. V usage is TRBV10-3 and J usage is TRBJ1-6; D call uncertain. The CDR3 is made up of 14 amino acids. Trimming cost V 4 bases and J 5 bases, with 9 bases left between them. Germline V CDR1 and CDR2: ENHRY, SYGVKD.

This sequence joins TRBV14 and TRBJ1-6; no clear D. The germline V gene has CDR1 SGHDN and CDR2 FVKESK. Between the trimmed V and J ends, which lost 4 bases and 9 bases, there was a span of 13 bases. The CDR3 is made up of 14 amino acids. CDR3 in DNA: TGTGCCAGCAGCCTCGGTCTAAACGGTTCACCCCTCCACTTT. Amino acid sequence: CASSLGLNGSPLHF. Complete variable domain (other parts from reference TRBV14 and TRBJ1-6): EAGVTQFPSHSVIEKGQTVTLRCDPISGHDNLYWYRRVMGKEIKFLLHFVKESKQDESGMPNNRFLAERTGGTYSTLKVQPAELEDSGVYFCASSLGLNGSPLHFGNGTRLTVT.

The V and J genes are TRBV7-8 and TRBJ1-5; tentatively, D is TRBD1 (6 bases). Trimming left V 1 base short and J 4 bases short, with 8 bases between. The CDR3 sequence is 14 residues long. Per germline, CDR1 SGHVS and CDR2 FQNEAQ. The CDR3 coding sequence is TGTGCCAGCAGCTTAGGGCAGGGGAATCAGCCCCAGCATTTT. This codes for CASSLGQGNQPQHF.

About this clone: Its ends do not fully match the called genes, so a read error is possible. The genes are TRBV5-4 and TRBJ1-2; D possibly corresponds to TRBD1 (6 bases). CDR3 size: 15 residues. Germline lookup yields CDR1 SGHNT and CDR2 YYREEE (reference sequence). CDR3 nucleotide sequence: TGTGCCAGTAGCTCGACAGGTGGGTCCTACTATGGCTACACCTTC. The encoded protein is CASSSTGGSYYGYTF.

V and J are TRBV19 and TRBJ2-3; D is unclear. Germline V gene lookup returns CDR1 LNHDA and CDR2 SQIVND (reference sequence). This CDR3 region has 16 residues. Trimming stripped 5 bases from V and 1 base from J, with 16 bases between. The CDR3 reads CASSPSFSIRTDTQYF. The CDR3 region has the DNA TGTGCCAGTAGTCCAAGTTTTTCGATCCGCACAGATACGCAGTATTTT.

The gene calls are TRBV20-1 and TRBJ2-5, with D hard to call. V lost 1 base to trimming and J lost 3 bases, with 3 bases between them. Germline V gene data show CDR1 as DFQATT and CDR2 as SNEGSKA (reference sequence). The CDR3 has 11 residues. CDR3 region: CSARGKETQYF. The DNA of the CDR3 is TGCAGTGCTAGAGGAAAAGAGACCCAGTACTTC.

CDR3 loop: CASKRGQQETQYF. As DNA, the CDR3 is TGTGCCAGCAAGCGGGGCCAACAAGAGACCCAGTACTTC. The chain recombines TRBV12-3 or TRBV12-4 with TRBJ2-5; 7 bases map to TRBD2. V was pared by 7 bases and J by 2 bases, with 4 bases of the junction left unmatched. The CDR3 contains 13 residues.

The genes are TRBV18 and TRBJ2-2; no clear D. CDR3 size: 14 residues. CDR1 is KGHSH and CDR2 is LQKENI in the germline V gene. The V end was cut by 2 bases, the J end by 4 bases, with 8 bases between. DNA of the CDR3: TGTGCCAGCTCACCAGGGGTTCGCACCGGGGAGCTGTTTTTT. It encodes CASSPGVRTGELFF.

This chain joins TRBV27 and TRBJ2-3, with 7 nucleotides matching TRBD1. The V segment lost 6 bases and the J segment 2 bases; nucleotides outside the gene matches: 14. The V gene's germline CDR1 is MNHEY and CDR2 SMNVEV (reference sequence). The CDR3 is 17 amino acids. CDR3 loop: CASRLWGSTGNTDTQYF. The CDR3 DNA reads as TGTGCCAGCAGGCTCTGGGGTTCGACAGGGAACACAGATACGCAGTATTTT.

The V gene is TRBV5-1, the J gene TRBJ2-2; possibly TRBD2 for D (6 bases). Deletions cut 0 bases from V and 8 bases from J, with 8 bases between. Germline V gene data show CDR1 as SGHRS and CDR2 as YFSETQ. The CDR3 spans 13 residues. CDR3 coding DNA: TGCGCCAGCAGCTTGGCTAGCGAAGGGGAGCTGTTTTTT. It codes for CASSLASEGELFF.

The CDR3 is CATSDSITGELFF. The CDR3 nucleotides are TGTGCCACCAGTGATTCTATCACCGGGGAGCTGTTTTTT. The V call is TRBV24-1, the J call TRBJ2-2; D gene unclear. There are 13 residues in the CDR3. Between the trimmed V and J ends, which lost 2 bases and 4 bases, there was a span of 4 bases. The germline gives CDR1 KGHDR, CDR2 SFDVKD.

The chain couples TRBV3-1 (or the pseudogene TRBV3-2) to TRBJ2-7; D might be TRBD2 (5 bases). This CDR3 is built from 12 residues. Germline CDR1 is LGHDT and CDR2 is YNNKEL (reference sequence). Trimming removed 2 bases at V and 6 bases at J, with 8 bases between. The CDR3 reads CASSQSGIEQYV. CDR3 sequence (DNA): TGTGCCAGCAGCCAATCCGGGATCGAGCAGTACGTC.

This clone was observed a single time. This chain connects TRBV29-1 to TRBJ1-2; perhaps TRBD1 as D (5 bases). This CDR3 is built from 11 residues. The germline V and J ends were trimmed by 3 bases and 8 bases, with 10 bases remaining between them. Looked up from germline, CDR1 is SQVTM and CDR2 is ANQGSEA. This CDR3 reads CSVDRGRGYTF. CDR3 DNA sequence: TGCAGCGTTGACCGGGGACGAGGCTACACCTTC.

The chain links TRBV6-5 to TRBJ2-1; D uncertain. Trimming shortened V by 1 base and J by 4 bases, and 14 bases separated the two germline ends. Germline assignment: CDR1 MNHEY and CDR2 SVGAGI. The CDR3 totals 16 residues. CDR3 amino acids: CASSYLREERYNEQFF. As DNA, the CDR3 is TGTGCCAGCAGTTACTTGCGAGAGGAACGTTACAATGAGCAGTTCTTC.

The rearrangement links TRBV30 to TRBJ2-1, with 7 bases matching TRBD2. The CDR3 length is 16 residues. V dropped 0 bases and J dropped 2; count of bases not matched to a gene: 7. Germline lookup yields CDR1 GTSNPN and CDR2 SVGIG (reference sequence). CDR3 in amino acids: CAWSVHSGNPYNEQFF. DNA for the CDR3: TGTGCCTGGAGTGTACACAGCGGGAACCCCTACAATGAGCAGTTCTTC. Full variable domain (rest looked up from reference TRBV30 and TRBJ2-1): SQTIHQWPATLVQPVGSPLSLECTVEGTSNPNLYWYRQAAGRGLQLLFYSVGIGQISSEVPQNLSASRPQDRQFILSSKKLLLSDSGFYLCAWSVHSGNPYNEQFFGPGTRLTVL.

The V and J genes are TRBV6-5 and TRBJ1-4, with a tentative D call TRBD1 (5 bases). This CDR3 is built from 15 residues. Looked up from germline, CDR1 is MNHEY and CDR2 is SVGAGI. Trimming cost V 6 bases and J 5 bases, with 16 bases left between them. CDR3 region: CASRTFPTENEKLFF. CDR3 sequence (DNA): TGTGCCAGCAGAACATTCCCGACAGAGAATGAAAAACTGTTTTTT.

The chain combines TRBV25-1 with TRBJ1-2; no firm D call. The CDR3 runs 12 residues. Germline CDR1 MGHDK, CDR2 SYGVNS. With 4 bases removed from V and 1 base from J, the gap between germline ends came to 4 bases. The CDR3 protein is CASSAVNYGYTF. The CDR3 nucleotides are TGTGCCAGCAGTGCCGTTAACTATGGCTACACCTTC.

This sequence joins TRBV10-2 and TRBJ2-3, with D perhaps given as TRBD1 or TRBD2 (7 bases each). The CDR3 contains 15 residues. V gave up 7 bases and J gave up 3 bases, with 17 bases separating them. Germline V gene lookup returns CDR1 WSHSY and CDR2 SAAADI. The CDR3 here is CASIRQGGRTDTQYF. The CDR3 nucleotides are TGCGCCAGCATACGACAGGGAGGGAGGACAGATACGCAGTATTTT.

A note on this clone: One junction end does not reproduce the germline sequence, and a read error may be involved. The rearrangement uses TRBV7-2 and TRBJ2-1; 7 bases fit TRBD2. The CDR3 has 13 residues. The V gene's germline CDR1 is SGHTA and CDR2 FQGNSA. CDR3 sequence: CASSLAAYNEQFF. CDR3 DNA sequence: TGTGCCAGCAGCCTAGCGGCTTACAATGAGCAGTTCTTC.

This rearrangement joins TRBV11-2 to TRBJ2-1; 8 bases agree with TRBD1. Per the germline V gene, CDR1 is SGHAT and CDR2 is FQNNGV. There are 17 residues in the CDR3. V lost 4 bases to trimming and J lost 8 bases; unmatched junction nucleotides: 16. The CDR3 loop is CASSYYPGTGESDEQFF. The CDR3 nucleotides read TGTGCCAGCAGCTATTACCCCGGGACAGGAGAGTCGGATGAGCAGTTCTTC.

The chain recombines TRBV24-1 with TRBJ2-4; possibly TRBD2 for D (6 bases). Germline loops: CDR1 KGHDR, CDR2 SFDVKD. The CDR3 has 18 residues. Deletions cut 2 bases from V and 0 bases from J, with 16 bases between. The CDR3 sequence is CATSDSLVTEGAKNIQYF. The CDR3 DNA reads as TGTGCCACCAGTGATTCTCTTGTGACGGAGGGAGCCAAAAACATTCAGTACTTC.

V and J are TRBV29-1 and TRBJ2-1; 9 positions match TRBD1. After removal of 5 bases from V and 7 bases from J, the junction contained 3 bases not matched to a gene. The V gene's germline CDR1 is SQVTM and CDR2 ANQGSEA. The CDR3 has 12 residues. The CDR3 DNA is TGCAGCGTTTTGGGGACAGGGAATGAGCAGTTCTTC. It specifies CSVLGTGNEQFF.

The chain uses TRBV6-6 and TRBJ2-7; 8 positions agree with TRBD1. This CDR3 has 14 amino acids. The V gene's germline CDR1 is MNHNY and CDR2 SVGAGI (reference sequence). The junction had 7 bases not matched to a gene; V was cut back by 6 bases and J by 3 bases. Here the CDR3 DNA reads TGTGCCAGCAGGGGGCCAGACAGGGGCTACGAGCAGTACGTC. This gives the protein CASRGPDRGYEQYV.

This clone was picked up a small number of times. CDR3 nucleotide sequence: TGTGCCAGCAGCTTTGGACAGGGGACATCCTACGAGCAGTACGTC. This sequence encodes CASSFGQGTSYEQYV. This chain joins TRBV7-2 and TRBJ2-7, with 9 bases aligning to TRBD1. The CDR3 sequence is 15 residues long. CDR1 and CDR2 (germline): SGHTA, FQGNSA. V lost 3 bases and J lost 1; bases outside the gene matches: 4.

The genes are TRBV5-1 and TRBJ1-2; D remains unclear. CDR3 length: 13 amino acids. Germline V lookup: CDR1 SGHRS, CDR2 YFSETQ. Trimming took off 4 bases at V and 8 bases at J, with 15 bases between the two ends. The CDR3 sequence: CASSPGTGGGYTF. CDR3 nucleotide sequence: TGCGCCAGCAGCCCAGGTACCGGCGGGGGCTACACCTTC.

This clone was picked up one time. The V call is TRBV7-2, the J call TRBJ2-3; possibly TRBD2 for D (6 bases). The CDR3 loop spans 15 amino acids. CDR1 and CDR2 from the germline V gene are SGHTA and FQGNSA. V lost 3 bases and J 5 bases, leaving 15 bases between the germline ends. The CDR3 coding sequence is TGTGCCAGCAGCTTGCGACTAGTTGGGGAAGATACGCAGTATTTT. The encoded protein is CASSLRLVGEDTQYF.

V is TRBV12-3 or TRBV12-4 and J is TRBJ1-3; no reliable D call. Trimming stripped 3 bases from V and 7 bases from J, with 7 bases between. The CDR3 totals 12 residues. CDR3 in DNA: TGTGCCAGCAGTTTCTCGGGGAACACCATATATTTT. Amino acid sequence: CASSFSGNTIYF.

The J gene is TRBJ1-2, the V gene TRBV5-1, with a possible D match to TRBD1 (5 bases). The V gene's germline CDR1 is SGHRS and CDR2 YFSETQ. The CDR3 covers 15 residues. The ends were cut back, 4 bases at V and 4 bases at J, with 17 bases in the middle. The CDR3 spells CASSILGGEFYGYTF. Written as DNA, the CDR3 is TGCGCCAGCAGCATATTGGGAGGGGAGTTCTATGGCTACACCTTC.